Described below is a single T cell receptor beta chain sequence and its context. Its specificity is not known. For the second PCR, which ran for about 7 to 12 cycles, a sample-barcoded 5' primer and a J-beta primer mix were used. TCRdb called the 5' RACE reads again in MiXCR, with one record for every CDR3 protein. This sample has over a million distinct CDR3 sequences, with roughly 40% found just once. The entry originates in a study of blood T cells in healthy people across ages. Findings of the study overall: Bulk PBMC profiling left naive and antigen-experienced comparisons inconclusive.

With 6 bases removed from V and 5 bases from J, the gap between germline ends came to 19 bases. The V gene's germline CDR1 is MNHEY and CDR2 SMNVEV (reference sequence). CDR3 length: 15 amino acids. The sequenced sample was blood. The receptor comes from a woman under 30 in good health. The rearrangement joins TRBV27 to TRBJ1-1; TRBD1 is a possible D gene (5 bases). In nucleotides, the CDR3 is TGTGCCAGCAGCCCCCGGGCGGGGCAGAAAACTGAAGCTTTCTTT. Translated: CASSPRAGQKTEAFF.